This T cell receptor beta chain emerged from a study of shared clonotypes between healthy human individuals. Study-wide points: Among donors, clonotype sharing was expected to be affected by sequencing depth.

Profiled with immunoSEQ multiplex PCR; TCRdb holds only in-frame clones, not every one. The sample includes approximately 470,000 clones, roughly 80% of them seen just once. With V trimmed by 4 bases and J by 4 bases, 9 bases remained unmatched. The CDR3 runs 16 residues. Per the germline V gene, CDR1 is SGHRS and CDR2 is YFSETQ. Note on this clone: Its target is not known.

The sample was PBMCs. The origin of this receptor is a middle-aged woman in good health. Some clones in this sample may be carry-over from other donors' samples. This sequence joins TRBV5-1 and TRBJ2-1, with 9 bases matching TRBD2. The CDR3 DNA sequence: TGCGCCAGCAGCCCAGGGCCCCTAGCGGGATACAATGAGCAGTTCTTC. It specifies CASSPGPLAGYNEQFF. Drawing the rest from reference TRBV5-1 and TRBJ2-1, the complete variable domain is KAGVTQTPRYLIKTRGQQVTLSCSPISGHRSVSWYQQTPGQGLQFLFEYFSETQRNKGNFPGRFSGRQFSNSRSEMNVSTLELGDSALYLCASSPGPLAGYNEQFFGPGTRLTVL.